Described below is a single TCR beta chain sequence and its context. The sample comes from a study of T cell changes during pregnancy in multiple sclerosis. The CDR3 is 13 residues long. CDR1 SGHRS and CDR2 YFSETQ come from the germline V gene. Deletions cut 0 bases from V and 4 bases from J, with 5 bases between. Some clones are missing from TCRdb's copy, which holds only in-frame ones; the method was immunoSEQ multiplex PCR. The data contain around 70,000 clones, around 94% of them seen just once; the ten biggest clones take up about 0.5%. The chain joins TRBV5-1 to TRBJ1-5; D gene unclear. This TCR came from a female donor with multiple sclerosis, enrolled in a pregnancy study. The specimen was peripheral blood, collected in the third trimester of pregnancy. The CDR3, as DNA: TGCGCCAGCAGCTTGGGGGAGAATCAGCCCCAGCATTTT. This translates into CASSLGENQPQHF.